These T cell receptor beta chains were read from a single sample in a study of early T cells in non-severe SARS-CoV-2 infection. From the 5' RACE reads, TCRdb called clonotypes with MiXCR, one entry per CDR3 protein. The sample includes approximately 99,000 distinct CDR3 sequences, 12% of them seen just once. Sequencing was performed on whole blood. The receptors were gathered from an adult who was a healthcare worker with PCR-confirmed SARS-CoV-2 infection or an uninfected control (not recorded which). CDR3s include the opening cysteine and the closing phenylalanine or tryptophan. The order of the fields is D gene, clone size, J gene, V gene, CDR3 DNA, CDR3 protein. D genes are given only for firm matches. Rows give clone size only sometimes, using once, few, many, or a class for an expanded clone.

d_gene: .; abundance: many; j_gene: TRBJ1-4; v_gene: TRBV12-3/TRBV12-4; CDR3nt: TGTGCCAGCAGTCTCTCTGGGGCTGAAAAACTGTTTTTT; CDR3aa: CASSLSGAEKLFF
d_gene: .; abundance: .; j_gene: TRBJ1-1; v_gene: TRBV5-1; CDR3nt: TGCGCCAGCAGCTTGGAGGGACTCGGCGCTGAAGCTTTCTTT; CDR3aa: CASSLEGLGAEAFF
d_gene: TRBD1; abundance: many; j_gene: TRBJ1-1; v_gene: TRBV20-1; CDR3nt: TGCAGTGGACGGACAGGGGGCTCTATAGCTTTCTTT; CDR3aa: CSGRTGGSIAFF
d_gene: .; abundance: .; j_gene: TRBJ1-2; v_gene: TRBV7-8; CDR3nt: TGTGCCAGCAGCTTATCGGACAGTCCTAACTATGGCTACACCTTC; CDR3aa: CASSLSDSPNYGYTF
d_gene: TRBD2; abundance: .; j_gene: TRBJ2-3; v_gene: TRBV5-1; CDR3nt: TGCGCCAGCAGCTTGGGCGGGAGCTCCCTCATCACAGATACGCAGTATTTT; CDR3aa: CASSLGGSSLITDTQYF
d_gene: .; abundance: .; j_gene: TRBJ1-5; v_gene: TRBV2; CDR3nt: TGTGCCAGAAGTGAAGGGGCAAGGACGGGGGTAAACTATCAGCCCCAGCATTTT; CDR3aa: CARSEGARTGVNYQPQHF
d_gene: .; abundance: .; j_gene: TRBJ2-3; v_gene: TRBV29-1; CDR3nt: TGCGGCGTTGAAGGAGTAGCGGGCACAGATACGCAGTATTTT; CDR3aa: CGVEGVAGTDTQYF
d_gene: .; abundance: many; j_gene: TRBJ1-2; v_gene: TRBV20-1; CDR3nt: TGCAGTGCTAGAGATGGGTCAGACTATGGCTACACCTTC; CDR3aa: CSARDGSDYGYTF
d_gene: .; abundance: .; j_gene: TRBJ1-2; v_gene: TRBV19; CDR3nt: TGTGCCAGTACCTCGCCGGCCAGTGGGGACTATGGCTACACCTTC; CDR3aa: CASTSPASGDYGYTF
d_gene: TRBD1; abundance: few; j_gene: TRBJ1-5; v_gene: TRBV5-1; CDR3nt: TGCGCCAGCAGCTTGGACAAAGGACAGGGGAAGAGTCAGCCCCAGCATTTT; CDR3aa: CASSLDKGQGKSQPQHF
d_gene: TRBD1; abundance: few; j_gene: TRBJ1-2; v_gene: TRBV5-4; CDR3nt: TGTGCCAGCAGTTCTACACAGGGGAACTATGGCTACACCTTC; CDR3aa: CASSSTQGNYGYTF
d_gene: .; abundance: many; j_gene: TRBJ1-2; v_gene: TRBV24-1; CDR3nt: TGTGCCACCAGTGAGACTGACAGTACCTATGGCTACACCTTC; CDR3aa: CATSETDSTYGYTF
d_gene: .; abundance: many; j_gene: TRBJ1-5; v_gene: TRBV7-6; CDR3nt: TGTGCCAGCAGCGCGAGTCAGGGTCAGCCCCAGCATTTT; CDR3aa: CASSASQGQPQHF
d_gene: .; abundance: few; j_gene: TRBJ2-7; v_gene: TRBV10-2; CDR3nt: TGCGCCAGCAGTGAATTCCTGAGGGCGAGCTCCTACGAGCAGTACTTC; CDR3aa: CASSEFLRASSYEQYF
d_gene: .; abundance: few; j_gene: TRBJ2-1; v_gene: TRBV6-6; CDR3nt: TGTGCCAGCAGTCACGGGACGGACAATGAGCAGTTCTTC; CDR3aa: CASSHGTDNEQFF
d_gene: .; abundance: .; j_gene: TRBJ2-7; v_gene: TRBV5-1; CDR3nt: TGCGCCAGCAGCCGAGACGGGACCTACGAGCAGTACTTC; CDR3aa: CASSRDGTYEQYF
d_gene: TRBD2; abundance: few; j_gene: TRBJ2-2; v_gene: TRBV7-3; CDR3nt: TGTGCCAGCAGCCCTTCGGCCGGGCTAGCGGGCTCGAACACCGGGGAGCTGTTTTTT; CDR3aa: CASSPSAGLAGSNTGELFF
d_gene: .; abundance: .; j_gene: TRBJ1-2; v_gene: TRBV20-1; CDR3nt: TGCAGTGCTAGACCCGGAGGGCACGACTATGGCTACACCTTC; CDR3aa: CSARPGGHDYGYTF
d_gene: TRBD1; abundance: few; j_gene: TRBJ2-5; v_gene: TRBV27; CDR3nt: TGTGCCAGCAGTTTATTGGGACAGGGGCAAGAGACCCAGTACTTC; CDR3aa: CASSLLGQGQETQYF
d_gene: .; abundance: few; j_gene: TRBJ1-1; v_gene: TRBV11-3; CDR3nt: TGTGCCAGCAGCCCCACGAACACTGAAGCTTTCTTT; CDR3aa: CASSPTNTEAFF
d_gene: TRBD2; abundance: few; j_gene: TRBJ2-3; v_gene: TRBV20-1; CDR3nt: TGCAGTGCTCATAGCGGGAATAACCTTAGGACAGATACGCAGTATTTT; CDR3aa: CSAHSGNNLRTDTQYF
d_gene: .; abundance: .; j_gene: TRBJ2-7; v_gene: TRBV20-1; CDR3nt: TGCAGTGCTTTAGGTGACGAGCAGTACTTC; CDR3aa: CSALGDEQYF